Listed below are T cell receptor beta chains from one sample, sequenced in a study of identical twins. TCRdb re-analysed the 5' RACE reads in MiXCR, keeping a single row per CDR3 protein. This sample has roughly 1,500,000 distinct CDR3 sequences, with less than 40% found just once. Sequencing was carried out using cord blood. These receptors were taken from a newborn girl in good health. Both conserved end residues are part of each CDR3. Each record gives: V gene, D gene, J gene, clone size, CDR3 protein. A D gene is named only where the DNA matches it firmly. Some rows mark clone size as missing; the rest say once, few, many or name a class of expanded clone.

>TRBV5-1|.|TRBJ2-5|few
CASSSSQAGLKTQYF
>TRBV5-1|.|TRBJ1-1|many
CASSLGGRTEAFF
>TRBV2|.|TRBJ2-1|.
CASSEVDYNERFF
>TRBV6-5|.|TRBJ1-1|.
CASSYSVGGGFLAEAFF
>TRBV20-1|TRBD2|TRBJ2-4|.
CSASGGRENIQYF
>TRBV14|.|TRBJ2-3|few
CASSQDSARTDTQYF
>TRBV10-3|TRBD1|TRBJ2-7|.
CAISDPGQGMNEQYF
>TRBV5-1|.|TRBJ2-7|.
CASSPYSGIEQYF
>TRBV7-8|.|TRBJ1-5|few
CASSTQQVGRVNQPQHF
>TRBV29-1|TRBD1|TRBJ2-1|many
CSVYSDRAYNEQFF
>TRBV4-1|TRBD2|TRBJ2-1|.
CASSQDQRGSSYNEQFF
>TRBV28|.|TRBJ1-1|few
CASSPTRGSNTEAFF
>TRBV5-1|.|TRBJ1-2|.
CASSRWGGQGYTF
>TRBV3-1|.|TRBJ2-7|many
CASSQGRSYEQYF
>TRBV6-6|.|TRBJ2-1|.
CASSYESDEQFF
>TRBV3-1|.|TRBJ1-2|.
CASSLGRVRGYTF
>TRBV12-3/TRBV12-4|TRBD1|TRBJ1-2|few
CASMDRQGYGYTF
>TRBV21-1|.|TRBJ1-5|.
CASSKGSKPQHF
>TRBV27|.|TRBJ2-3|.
CASKGRRLTDTQYF
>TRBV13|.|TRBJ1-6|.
CASSLTVSHPLHF
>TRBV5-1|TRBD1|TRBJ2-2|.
CASSDRQGHLANTGELFF
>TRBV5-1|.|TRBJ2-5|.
CASSWHFGQPIQETQYF
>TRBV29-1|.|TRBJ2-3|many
CSSSGGGTDTQYF
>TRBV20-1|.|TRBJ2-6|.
CSARRQPSSGANVLTF
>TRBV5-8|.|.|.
CASSPFSGPLNIQYF
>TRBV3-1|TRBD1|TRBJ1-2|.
CASSPLTGAGGYTF
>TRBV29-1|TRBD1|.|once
CSVTLGQGGEQETQYF
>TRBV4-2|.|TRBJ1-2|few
CASSRKRGGETGRIHGYTF
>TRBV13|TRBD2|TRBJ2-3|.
CASSLRRGLAGDTQYF
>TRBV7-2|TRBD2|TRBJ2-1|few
CASSSTGGVYNEQFF
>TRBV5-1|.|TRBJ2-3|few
CASSSGSDPSTDTQYF
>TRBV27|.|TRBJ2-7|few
CASSLYEGSEQYF
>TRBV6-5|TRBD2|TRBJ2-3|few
CASSRRLAGEDDADTQYF
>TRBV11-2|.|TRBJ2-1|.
CASSHTRRYNEQFF
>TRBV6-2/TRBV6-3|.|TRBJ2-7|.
CASGKHSTLSSYEQYF
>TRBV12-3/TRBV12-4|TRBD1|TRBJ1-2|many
CASSFGTGNYGYTF
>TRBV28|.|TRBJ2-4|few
CASSLPPKNIQYF
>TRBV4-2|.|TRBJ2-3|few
CASSPLDRLYTDTQYF
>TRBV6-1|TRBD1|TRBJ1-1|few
CASSERQGGAFF
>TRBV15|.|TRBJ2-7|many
CATSRQNYEQYF
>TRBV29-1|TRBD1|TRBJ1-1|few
CSVKGQGAAEAFF
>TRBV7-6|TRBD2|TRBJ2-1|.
CASSLTSGSWAGCNEQFF
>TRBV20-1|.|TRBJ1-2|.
CSAASLRAGYTF
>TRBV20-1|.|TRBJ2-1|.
CSAKSGVKETQFF
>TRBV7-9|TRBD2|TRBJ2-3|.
CASSQRAGGSDTQYF
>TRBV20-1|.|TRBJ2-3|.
CSASPGVSTDTQYF
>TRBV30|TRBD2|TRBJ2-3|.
CAWGTSADTQYF
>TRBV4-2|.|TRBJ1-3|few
CASSQDADSGNTIYF
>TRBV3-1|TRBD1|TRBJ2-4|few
CASSQEARGNIQYF
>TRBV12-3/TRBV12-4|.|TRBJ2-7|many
CASSFSSEQYF
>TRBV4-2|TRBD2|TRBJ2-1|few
CASSQETTSGRPTYNEQFF
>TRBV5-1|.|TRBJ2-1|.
CASSLGGGTLSEQFF
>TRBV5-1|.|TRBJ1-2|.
CASSLVAGIYYGYTF
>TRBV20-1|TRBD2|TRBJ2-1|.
CSARLAGPSYNEQFF
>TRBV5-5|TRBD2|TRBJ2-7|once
CASSLVASGSLYNEQYF
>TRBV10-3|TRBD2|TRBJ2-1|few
CAIKKTSAYNEQFF
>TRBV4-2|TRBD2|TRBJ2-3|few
CASSHAGGRTGTQYF
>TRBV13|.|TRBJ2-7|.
CASSEEASYEQYF
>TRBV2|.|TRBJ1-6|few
CASSENRASYNSPLHF